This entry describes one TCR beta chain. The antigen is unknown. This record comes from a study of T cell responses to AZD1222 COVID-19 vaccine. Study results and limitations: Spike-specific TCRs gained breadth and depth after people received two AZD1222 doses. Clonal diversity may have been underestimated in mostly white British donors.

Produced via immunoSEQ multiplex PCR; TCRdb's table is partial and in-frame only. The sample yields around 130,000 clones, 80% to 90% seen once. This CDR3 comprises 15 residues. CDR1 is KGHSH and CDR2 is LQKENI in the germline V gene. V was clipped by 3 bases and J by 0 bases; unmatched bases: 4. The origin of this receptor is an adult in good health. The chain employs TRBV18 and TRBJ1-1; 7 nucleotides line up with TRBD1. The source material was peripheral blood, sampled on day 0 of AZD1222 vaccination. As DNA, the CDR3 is TGTGCCAGCTCACCGGCGGGACAGATGAACACTGAAGCTTTCTTT. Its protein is CASSPAGQMNTEAFF.